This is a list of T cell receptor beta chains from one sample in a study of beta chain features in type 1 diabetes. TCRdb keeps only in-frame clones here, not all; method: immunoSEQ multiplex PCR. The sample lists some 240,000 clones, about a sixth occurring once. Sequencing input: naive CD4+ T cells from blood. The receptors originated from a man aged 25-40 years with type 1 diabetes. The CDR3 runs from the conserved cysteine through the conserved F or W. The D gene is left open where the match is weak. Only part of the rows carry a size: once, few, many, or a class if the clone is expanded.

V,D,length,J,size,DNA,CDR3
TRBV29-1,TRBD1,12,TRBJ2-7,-,TGCAGCGTTGAGAGGACAGGGTTCGAGCAGTACTTC,CSVERTGFEQYF
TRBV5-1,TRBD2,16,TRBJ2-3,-,TGCGCCAGCAGCGGAGCGGGCGGGAGCCGCACAGATACGCAGTATTTT,CASSGAGGSRTDTQYF
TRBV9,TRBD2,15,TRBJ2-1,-,TGTGCCAGCAGCGTAGGCGGGAGTTGGGACAATGAGCAGTTCTTC,CASSVGGSWDNEQFF
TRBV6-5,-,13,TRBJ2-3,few,TGTGCCAGCAGGAGAGATAGCACAGATACGCAGTATTTT,CASRRDSTDTQYF
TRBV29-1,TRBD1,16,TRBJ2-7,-,TGCAGCGTCGCCGGATGGGGCCGGGACAGGCTACGACAGCAGTACTTC,CSVAGWGRDRLRQQYF
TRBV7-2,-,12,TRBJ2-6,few,TGTGCCAGCAGCTTACTGGGAAACGTCCTGACTTTC,CASSLLGNVLTF
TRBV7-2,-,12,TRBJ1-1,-,TGTGCCAGCAGCCGATATAACACTGAAGCTTTCTTT,CASSRYNTEAFF
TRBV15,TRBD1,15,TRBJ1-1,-,TGTGCCACCAGCAGAGATCAGGGGGTAAGCACTGAAGCTTTCTTT,CATSRDQGVSTEAFF
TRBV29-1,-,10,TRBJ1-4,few,TGCAGCTTAACTAATGAAAAACTGTTTTTT,CSLTNEKLFF
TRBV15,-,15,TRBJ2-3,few,TGTGCCACCAGCAGAGATCAGGGTTTCCAAGCTACGCAGTATTTT,CATSRDQGFQATQYF
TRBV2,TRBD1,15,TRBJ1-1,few,TGTGCCAGCAGTGTTCAGGGGGACCAGAACACTGAAGCTTTCTTT,CASSVQGDQNTEAFF
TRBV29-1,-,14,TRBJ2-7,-,TGCAGCGTGGGCGCCGGGGCTGGCGATTACGAGCAGTACTTC,CSVGAGAGDYEQYF
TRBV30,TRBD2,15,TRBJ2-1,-,TGTGCCTGGAGGGTAGCGGGAGGGCCTCACTATGAGCAGTTCTTC,CAWRVAGGPHYEQFF
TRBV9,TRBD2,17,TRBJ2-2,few,TGTGCCAGCAGCGTTACTAGCGGGAGGGCGTTCACCGGGGAGCTGTTTTTT,CASSVTSGRAFTGELFF
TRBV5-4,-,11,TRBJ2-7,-,TGTGCCAGCACCGGCGGGGGACACCGTTACTTC,CASTGGGHRYF
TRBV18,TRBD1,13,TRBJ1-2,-,TGTGCCAGCTCACCTCGGACAGGGGATGGCTACACCTTC,CASSPRTGDGYTF
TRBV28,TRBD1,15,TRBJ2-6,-,TGTGCCAGCAGTTTCACAGGGGCTGGGGCCAACGTCCTGACTTTC,CASSFTGAGANVLTF
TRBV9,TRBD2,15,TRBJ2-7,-,TGTGCCAGCAGCGTAGATCCTAGCGGGAGCTACGAGCAGTACTTC,CASSVDPSGSYEQYF
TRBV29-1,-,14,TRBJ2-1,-,TGCAGCGTTGTGGGGAGGAGCTCCTACAATGAGCAGTTCTTC,CSVVGRSSYNEQFF
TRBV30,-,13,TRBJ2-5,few,TGTGCCTGGACCGAGGGAAGGCAAGAGACCCAGTACTTC,CAWTEGRQETQYF
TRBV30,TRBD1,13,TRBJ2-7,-,TGTGCCTATGCCGGGACAGGGGGACCCGAGCAGTACTTC,CAYAGTGGPEQYF
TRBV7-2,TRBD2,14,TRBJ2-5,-,TGTGCCAGCAGCTTAGCGGGAGGGCCGGAGACCCAGTACTTC,CASSLAGGPETQYF
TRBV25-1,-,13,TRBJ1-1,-,TGTGCCAGCAGAGGACAGATGAACACTGAAGCTTTCTTT,CASRGQMNTEAFF
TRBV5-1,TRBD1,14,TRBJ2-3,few,TGCGCCAGCAGCCTGGGACAGGGGGAAGATACGCAGTATTTT,CASSLGQGEDTQYF
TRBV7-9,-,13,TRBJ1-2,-,TGTGCCAGCAGCTTACTTGGCGGAGATGGCTACACCTTC,CASSLLGGDGYTF
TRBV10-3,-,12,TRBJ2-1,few,TGTGCCATCAGTGAGAGGGACAATGAGCAGTTCTTC,CAISERDNEQFF
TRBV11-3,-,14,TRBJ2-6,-,TGTGCCAGCAGCTTCAGCTCTGGGGCCAACGTCCTGACTTTC,CASSFSSGANVLTF
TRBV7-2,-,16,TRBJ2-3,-,TGTGCCAGCACTAACTGGGGTAGAATGGGCACGGATACGCAGTATTTT,CASTNWGRMGTDTQYF
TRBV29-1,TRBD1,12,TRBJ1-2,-,TGCAGCGGGCGACAGGGTGACTATGGCTACACCTTC,CSGRQGDYGYTF
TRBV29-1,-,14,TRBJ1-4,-,TGCAGCGTTGGGGGCAGGGGCGTAGGTGAAAAACTGTTTTTT,CSVGGRGVGEKLFF
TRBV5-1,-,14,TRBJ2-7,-,TGCGCCAGCAGCTTCGGAGCCCAAGGCTACGAGCAGTACTTC,CASSFGAQGYEQYF
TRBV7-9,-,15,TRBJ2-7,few,TGTGCCAGCAGCCCAGACTTAGGAAGCCCCTACGAGCAGTACTTC,CASSPDLGSPYEQYF
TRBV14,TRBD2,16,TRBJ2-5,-,TGTGCCAGCAGCCAAGGCCCCGCTAGCGGAGAAGAGACCCAGTACTTC,CASSQGPASGEETQYF
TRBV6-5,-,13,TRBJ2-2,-,TGTGCCAGGCGGAGGTCGGCCCCCGGGGAGCTGTTTTTT,CARRRSAPGELFF
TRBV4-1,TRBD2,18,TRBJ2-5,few,TGCGCCAGCAGCCAACCCTTGGGACTAGCGAGGGTGGAAGAGACCCAGTACTTC,CASSQPLGLARVEETQYF
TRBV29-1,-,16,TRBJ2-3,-,TGCAGCGTTGAATTCGGTCGGTACCCGTTAGGGGATACGCAGTATTTT,CSVEFGRYPLGDTQYF
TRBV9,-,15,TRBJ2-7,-,TGTGCCAGCAGCGCGCGGGACAGTCCCCCTAGTGAGCAGTACTTC,CASSARDSPPSEQYF
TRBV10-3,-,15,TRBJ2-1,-,TGTGCCATCAGTCAGGGCTCGCCCTCCTACAATGAGCAGTTCTTC,CAISQGSPSYNEQFF
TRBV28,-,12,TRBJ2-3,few,TGTGCCAGCAGTCTCGGTTTTGATACGCAGTATTTT,CASSLGFDTQYF
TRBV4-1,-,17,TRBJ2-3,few,TGCGCCAGCAGCCAAGAGCCAGACCAGGGAGGATCAGATACGCAGTATTTT,CASSQEPDQGGSDTQYF
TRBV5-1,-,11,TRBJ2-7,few,TGCGCCAGCAGCTTGCTGGGCGAGCAGTACTTC,CASSLLGEQYF
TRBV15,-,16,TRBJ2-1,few,TGTGCCACCAGCAGAGATCCTCGAAGCTCCTACAATGAGCAGTTCTTC,CATSRDPRSSYNEQFF
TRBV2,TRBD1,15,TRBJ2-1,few,TGTGCCAGCAGGAAGGCGAGACAGGGTGACAATGAGCAGTTCTTC,CASRKARQGDNEQFF
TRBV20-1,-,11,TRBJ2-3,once,TGCAGTGCGGGCCAAACAGATACGCAGTATTTT,CSAGQTDTQYF
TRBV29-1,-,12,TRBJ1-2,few,TGCAGCGCAACAACGGAGAACTATGGCTACACCTTC,CSATTENYGYTF
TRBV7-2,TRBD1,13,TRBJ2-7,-,TGTGCCAGCAGCCCGGGACAGAGGGACGAGCAGTACTTC,CASSPGQRDEQYF
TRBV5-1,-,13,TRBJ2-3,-,TGCGCCAGCAGTGGCCAGGGTACAGATACGCAGTATTTT,CASSGQGTDTQYF
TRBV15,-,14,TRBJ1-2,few,TGTGCCACCAGCAGAGGGGTGGATAGGGGTGGCTACACCTTC,CATSRGVDRGGYTF
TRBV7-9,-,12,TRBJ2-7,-,TGTGCCAGCAGTCAACTCACAAGCGAGCAGTACTTC,CASSQLTSEQYF
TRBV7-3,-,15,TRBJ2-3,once,TGTGCCAGCAGCTTAGGCCACCTGGGCCAGGATACGCAGTATTTT,CASSLGHLGQDTQYF
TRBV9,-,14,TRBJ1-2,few,TGTGCCAGCAGCGTAGGAGCCGCCATCTATGGCTACACCTTC,CASSVGAAIYGYTF
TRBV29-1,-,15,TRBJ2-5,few,TGCAGCGTTGACTCTCAGGGGGGATTCCAAGAGACCCAGTACTTC,CSVDSQGGFQETQYF